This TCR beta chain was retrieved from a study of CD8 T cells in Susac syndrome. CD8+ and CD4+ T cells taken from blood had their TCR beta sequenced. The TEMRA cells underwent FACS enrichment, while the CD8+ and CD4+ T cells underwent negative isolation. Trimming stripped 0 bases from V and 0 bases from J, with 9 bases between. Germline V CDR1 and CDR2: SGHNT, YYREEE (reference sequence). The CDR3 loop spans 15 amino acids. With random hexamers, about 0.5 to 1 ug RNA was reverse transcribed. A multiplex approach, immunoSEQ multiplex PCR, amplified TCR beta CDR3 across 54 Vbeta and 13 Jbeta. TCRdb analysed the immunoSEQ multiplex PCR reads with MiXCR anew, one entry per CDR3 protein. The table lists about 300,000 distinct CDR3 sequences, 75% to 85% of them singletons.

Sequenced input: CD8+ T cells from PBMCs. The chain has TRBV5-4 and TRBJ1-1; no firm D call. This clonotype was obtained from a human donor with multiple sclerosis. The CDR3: CASSLVGSLNTEAFF. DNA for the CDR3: TGTGCCAGCAGCTTGGTAGGCAGCCTGAACACTGAAGCTTTCTTT.